This TCR beta chain was found in a study of metastatic and nonmetastatic thyroid tumors. Across the study: For malignant and benign thyroid patients, tumor or nodule tissue and blood were the sources whose repertoires were compared. Study-wide findings and caveats: Patients with malignant thyroid tumors reportedly had significantly higher TCR beta diversity than those with benign nodules, in blood and tumor.

CDR1 and CDR2 from the germline V gene are MNHNS and SASEGT. Trimming took 6 bases from V and 4 from J; bases not matched to a gene: 6. CDR3 size: 15 residues. Patients underwent thyroid surgery, and none had received any treatment before it. In this sample, this clone is medium-sized (0.01 to 0.1%). Its matching antigen is unknown. As originally analysed: What underpinned the distant-metastasis classifier for papillary thyroid cancer was the set of CDR3 differences across clinicopathological groups. Using MiXCR, TCRdb reanalyzed the PCR reads. The V and J calls, along with clone size, are taken from TCRdb and not from the paper's own processing. The sample comprises some 64,000 clones, approximately 4.1% of which are singletons, and about a fifth rests with the top ten.

This chain links TRBV6-1 with TRBJ2-3; 11 nucleotides line up with TRBD2. The material sequenced was blood. The sequence was collected from a female donor with papillary thyroid cancer or a benign thyroid nodule (not recorded which). Some clones in this sample may be carry-over from other donors' samples. CDR3 sequence: CASSRLAGTPDTQYF. CDR3 nucleotides: TGTGCCAGCAGCCGACTAGCGGGGACCCCAGATACGCAGTATTTT.